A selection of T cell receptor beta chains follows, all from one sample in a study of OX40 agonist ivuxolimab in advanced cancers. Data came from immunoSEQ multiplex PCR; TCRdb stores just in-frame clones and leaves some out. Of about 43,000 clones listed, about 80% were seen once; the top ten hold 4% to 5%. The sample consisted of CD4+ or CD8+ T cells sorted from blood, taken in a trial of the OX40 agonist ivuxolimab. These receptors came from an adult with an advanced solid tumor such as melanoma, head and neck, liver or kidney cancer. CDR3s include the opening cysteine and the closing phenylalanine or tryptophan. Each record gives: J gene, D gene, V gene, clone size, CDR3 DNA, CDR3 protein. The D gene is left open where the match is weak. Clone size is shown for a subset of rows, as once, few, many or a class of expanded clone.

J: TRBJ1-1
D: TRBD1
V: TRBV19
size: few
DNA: TGTGCCAGTAGTATTAGACAGGGGGCGAACACTGAAGCTTTCTTT
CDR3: CASSIRQGANTEAFF

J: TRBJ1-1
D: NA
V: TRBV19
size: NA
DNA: TGTGCCAGTAGATCGGGACAGAACACTGAAGCTTTCTTT
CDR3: CASRSGQNTEAFF

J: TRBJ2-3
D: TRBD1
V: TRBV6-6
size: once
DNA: TGTGCCAGCAGTACAGGGGTAACAGATACGCAGTATTTT
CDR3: CASSTGVTDTQYF

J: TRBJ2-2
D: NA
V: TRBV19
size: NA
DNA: TGTGCCAGTAGTCCCCTGGGAGGGGGGGCCGCTAACACCGGGGAGCTGTTTTTT
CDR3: CASSPLGGGAANTGELFF

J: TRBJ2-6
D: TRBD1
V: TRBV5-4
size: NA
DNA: TGTGCCAGCAGCTTGGCAGGAGACAGGGTTCTAACTGGGGCCAACGTCCTGACTTTC
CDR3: CASSLAGDRVLTGANVLTF

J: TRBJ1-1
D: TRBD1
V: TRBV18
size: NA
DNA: TGTGCCAGCTCACCTATGGCCGGGACAGGGGGGAACACTGAAGCTTTCTTT
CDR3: CASSPMAGTGGNTEAFF

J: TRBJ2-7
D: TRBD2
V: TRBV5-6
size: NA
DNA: TGTGCCAGCAGCTTGTACGAACTAGCGGGAGGGGGTCCCTACGAGCAGTACTTC
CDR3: CASSLYELAGGGPYEQYF

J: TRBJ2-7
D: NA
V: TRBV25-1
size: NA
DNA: TGTGCCAGCAGTGAATACTACGAGCAGTACTTC
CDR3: CASSEYYEQYF

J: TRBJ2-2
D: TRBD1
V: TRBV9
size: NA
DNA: TGTGCCAGCAGCCCCCCTAGGGACAGGAAAGCTCAAGTGAACACCGGGGAGCTGTTTTTT
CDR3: CASSPPRDRKAQVNTGELFF

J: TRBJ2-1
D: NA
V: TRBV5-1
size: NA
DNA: TGCGCCAGCAGCTTGATGGACGGGGCTGGAGATGAGCAGTTCTTC
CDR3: CASSLMDGAGDEQFF

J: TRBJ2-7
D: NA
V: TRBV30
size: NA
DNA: TGTGCCTGGAGTCCGGGACGCCGCTCCTACGAGCAGTACTTC
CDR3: CAWSPGRRSYEQYF

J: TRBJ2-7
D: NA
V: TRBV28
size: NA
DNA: TGTGCCAGCAGTTTACCGGGACGCAACGAGCAGTACTTC
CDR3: CASSLPGRNEQYF

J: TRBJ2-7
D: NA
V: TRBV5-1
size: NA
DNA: TGCGCCAGCAGCCCCCGGGAACCGGGACGGGGATACGAGCAGTACTTC
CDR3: CASSPREPGRGYEQYF

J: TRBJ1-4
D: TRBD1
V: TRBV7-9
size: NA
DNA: TGTGCCAGCAGCTCCGGGGACAGAGCAACTAATGAAAAACTGTTTTTT
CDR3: CASSSGDRATNEKLFF

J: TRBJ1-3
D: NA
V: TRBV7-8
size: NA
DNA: TGTGCCAGCAGCTTGGGCCCAAAGGGGAGCTCTGGAAACACCATATATTTT
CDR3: CASSLGPKGSSGNTIYF

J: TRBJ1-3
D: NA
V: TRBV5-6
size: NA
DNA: TGTGCCAGCAGCTTGGCCGGCCAGGTAGTTCTCCCCTCTGGAAACACCATATATTTT
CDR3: CASSLAGQVVLPSGNTIYF

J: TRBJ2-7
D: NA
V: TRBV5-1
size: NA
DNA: TGCGCCAGCGGGTCCAAGGCCGGGTTCAACGAGCAGTACTTC
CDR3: CASGSKAGFNEQYF

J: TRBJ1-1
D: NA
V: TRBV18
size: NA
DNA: TGTGCCAGCTCACCTTCTGTTGGCAGGTCCACTGAAGCTTTCTTT
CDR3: CASSPSVGRSTEAFF

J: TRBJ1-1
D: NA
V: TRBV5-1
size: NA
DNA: TGCGCCAGCAGCTTGGAACGGTTGAACACTGAAGCTTTCTTT
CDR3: CASSLERLNTEAFF

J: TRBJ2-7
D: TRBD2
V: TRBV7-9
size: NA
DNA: TGTGCCAGCAGCTCAGGACTAGCGGGAGGGGGCGACGAGCAGTACTTC
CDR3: CASSSGLAGGGDEQYF

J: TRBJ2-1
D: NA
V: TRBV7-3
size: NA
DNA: TGTGCCAGCAGCCCCGGGCGCGGGTCCTACAATGAGCAGTTCTTC
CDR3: CASSPGRGSYNEQFF

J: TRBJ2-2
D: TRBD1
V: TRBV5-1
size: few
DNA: TGCGCCAGCATCCCCGGGACAGATACCGGGGAGCTGTTTTTT
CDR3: CASIPGTDTGELFF

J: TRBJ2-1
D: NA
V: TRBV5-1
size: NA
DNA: TGCGCCAGCAGCCCGGACCTTCCCAATGAGCAGTTCTTC
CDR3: CASSPDLPNEQFF

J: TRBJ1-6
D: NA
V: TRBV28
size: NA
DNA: TGTGCCAGCAGTTTAAGAAGGGTGGGTTCACCCCTCCACTTT
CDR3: CASSLRRVGSPLHF

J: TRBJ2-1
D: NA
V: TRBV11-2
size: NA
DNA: TGTGCCAGCTCTACCGGGACTCAGGGATTCTTTGAGCAGTTCTTC
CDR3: CASSTGTQGFFEQFF

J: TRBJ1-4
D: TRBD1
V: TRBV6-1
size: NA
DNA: TGTGCCAGCAGTACCCGGGGACAGGGTAACGAAAAACTGTTTTTT
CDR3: CASSTRGQGNEKLFF

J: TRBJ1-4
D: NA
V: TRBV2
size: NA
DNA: TGTGCCAGCAGTGAAACCGGGGTTAATGAAAAACTGTTTTTT
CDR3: CASSETGVNEKLFF

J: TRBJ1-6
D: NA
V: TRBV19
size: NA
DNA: TGTGCCAGTAGTATGGGCCAGAATAATTCACCCCTCCACTTT
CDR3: CASSMGQNNSPLHF

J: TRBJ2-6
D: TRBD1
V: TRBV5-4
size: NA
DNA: TGTGCCAGCAGCTTGGCAGGGGGCACTGGGGCCAACGTCCTGACTTTC
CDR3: CASSLAGGTGANVLTF

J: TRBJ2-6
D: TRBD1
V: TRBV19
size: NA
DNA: TGTGCCAGCCACGACCAGGGGGCTGGGGCCAACGTCCTGACTTTC
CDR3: CASHDQGAGANVLTF

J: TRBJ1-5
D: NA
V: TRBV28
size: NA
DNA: TGTGCCAGCAGTTTCGCGAGCCAAGATAATCAGCCCCAGCATTTT
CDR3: CASSFASQDNQPQHF

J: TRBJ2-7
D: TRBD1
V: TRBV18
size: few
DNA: TGTGCCAGCTCACCCCGTCGGGACAGGGGCCCCTACGAGCAGTACTTC
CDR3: CASSPRRDRGPYEQYF

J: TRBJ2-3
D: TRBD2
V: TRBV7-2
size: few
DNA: TGTGCCAGCAGCTTAGTGAGGCGCGGGAGGGAAGGGACGCAGTATTTT
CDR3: CASSLVRRGREGTQYF

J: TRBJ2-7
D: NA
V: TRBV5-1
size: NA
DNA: TGCGCCAGCAGCTTTCAAGGTAGGGGCTCCGAGCAGTACTTC
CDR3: CASSFQGRGSEQYF

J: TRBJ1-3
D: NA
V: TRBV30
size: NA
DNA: TGTGCCTGGAGTGTATCGGTGGGAAACACCATATATTTT
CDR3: CAWSVSVGNTIYF

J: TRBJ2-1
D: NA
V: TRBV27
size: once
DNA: TGTGCCAGCACCCTGGGGCCTTACAATGAGCAGTTCTTC
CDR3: CASTLGPYNEQFF